This TCR beta chain stems from a study of T-cell reconstitution after alpha-beta-depleted transplantation in children (TCRdb year 2016). A note on the overall study: The study quantitatively tracked T-cell immune reconstitution after TCRalphabeta/CD19-depleted allogeneic hematopoietic cell transplantation in children using TCR repertoire profiling.

Concerning this clonotype itself: This receptor's antigen is unknown. No qualities accompany the bases; no much larger clone lies one base away.

CDR1 and CDR2, per the germline V gene, are SNHLY and FYNNEI. Reading from cysteine to phenylalanine, the CDR3 counts 13 amino acids. CDR3 DNA only is kept here, 39 bases in frame from base 1. Germline trimming amounts to 8 bases on V and 1 base on J, with 3 as the count of junction bases outside the gene matches. The library was prepared using PCR. The sequencer listed for this sample is Illumina HiSeq 2500. To normalize quantification of the TCRbeta repertoire, the TCR libraries were built with molecular barcoding that relied on unique molecular identifiers. TCRdb passed the public sequencing reads through fastp at Q25 and MiXCR, retaining productive beta sequences. A single entry per CDR3 protein holds the most common genes and DNA from its merged rows. Present in this sample are just over 350,000 distinct CDR3 sequences, approximately 12% of which were seen just once. The ten largest clones represent 3.5% to 4.5% of the sample.

This TCR came from a human donor who donated a stem cell graft to a child with Fanconi anemia. This sequence uses TRBV2 and TRBJ1-1; 8 central bases correspond to TRBD1. This specimen was PBMCs, taken from the stem cell graft. The base sequence is TGTGCCAGCGCGGGACAGGCGAACACTGAAGCTTTCTTT. Its amino acids are CASAGQANTEAFF.